One TCR beta chain is described in this entry. This sample stems from a study of blood T cell repertoires in COVID-19. Study details: The study drew acute and convalescent COVID-19 samples from the United States, Italy and Spain. Sources were T cells, B-cell-depleted T cells, or PBMCs; the material itself was cDNA or gDNA.

In the authors' workflow: Quantification of nucleated cells was approximated via reference gene primer amplification. Assay used: immunoSEQ multiplex PCR; TCRdb lists only in-frame clones, some missing. V, J and clone size are taken as reported in that table, and D and trimming were inferred from the DNA itself. Among around 250,000 clones, 88% were seen once, and the ten largest hold roughly 10%. Sequences were obtained from peripheral blood. The sequence derives from a woman in her seventies with COVID-19, enrolled during active disease.

The CDR3 region is CASSLMGQAEQYF. In DNA, the CDR3 is TGTGCCAGCAGCTTAATGGGACAGGCGGAGCAGTACTTC. The V and J genes are TRBV11-3 and TRBJ2-7; 8 bases are shared with TRBD1. The V gene's germline CDR1 is SGHNT and CDR2 YENEEA. The CDR3 is 13 residues long. V lost 2 bases to trimming and J lost 7 bases; unmatched junction nucleotides: 4.